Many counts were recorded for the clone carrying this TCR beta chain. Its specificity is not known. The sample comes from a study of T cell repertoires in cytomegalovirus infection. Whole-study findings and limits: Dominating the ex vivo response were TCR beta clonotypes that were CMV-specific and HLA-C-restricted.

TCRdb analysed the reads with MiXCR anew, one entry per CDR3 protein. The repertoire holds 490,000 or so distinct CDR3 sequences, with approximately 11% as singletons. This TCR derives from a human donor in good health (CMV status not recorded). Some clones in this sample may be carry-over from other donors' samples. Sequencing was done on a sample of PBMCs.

In nucleotides, the CDR3 is TGTGCCAGCAGTTTAACAGGGGGTTATAACTATGGCTACACCTTC. This gives the protein CASSLTGGYNYGYTF. The rearrangement joins TRBV27 to TRBJ1-2; 8 nucleotides line up with TRBD1. The CDR3 consists of 15 residues. Germline trimming cut 2 bases from V and 1 base from J; bases unmatched to any gene: 3. Looked up from germline, CDR1 is MNHEY and CDR2 is SMNVEV (reference sequence).